A single T cell receptor (beta chain) is shown here with its context. Its specificity is unknown. These data originate in a study of circulating and synovial CD4+ cells in juvenile arthritis. Broader study findings: Traditional Vbeta family usage analysis missed the pathogenic-like versus bulk difference. Deeper sequencing increased measured overlap with synovial clonotypes.

The repertoire was sequenced with immunoSEQ multiplex PCR; TCRdb's copy has only in-frame clones and lacks some. This sample carries more than 30,000 clones, around 93% of them seen once, and the ten largest clones take approximately 2.9%. Samples derive from patients with active juvenile idiopathic arthritis. Germline trimming cut 7 bases from V and 4 bases from J; bases unmatched to any gene: 10. CDR1 is MDHEN, CDR2 SYDVKM, per germline. CDR3 size: 16 residues. The V gene is TRBV28, the J gene TRBJ1-5, with TRBD1 matching 10 bases. This receptor was obtained from a human donor with juvenile idiopathic arthritis. Specimen: CD4+ T cells from blood. The CDR3 sequence: CASKPSGTGVNQPQHF. The CDR3 nucleotides are TGTGCCAGCAAACCCTCCGGGACAGGGGTTAATCAGCCCCAGCATTTT.